The 18 T cell receptor beta chains given below trace back to one sample, sequenced in a study of blood T cells in healthy people across ages. A J-beta primer mix and a sample-barcoded 5' primer were used in a second PCR of roughly 6 to 12 cycles. In TCRdb, the 5' RACE reads were re-called with MiXCR into one record per CDR3 protein. The repertoire has 1.5 million to 2 million distinct CDR3 sequences, approximately 50% of them found once; the top ten carry over 2%. Sequencing used blood. All receptors derive from a woman aged 40 to 49 in good health.

The rearrangement links TRBV7-6 to TRBJ1-4; D not resolved. This CDR3 is built from 14 residues. The V gene's germline CDR1 is SGHVS and CDR2 FNYEAQ. V lost 1 base and J lost 5, with 8 bases in between. The CDR3 nucleotides are TGTGCCAGCAGCTTAGACCACAGAAATGAAAAACTGTTTTTT. Translated: CASSLDHRNEKLFF.

The chain has TRBV9 and TRBJ1-2; 7 bases agree with TRBD1. Germline V gene lookup returns CDR1 SGDLS and CDR2 YYNGEE. V shed 3 bases and J 4 bases; nucleotides not matched to a gene: 6. The CDR3 length is 14 residues. This CDR3 is CASSGAGTAYGYTF. The CDR3 DNA reads TGTGCCAGCAGCGGAGCCGGGACAGCCTATGGCTACACCTTC.

The gene calls are TRBV28 and TRBJ2-3; D perhaps matches TRBD2 (6 bases). The germline V gene encodes CDR1 MDHEN and CDR2 SYDVKM. This CDR3 is 16 amino acids long. Deletions cut 2 bases from V and 2 bases from J, with 14 bases between. The CDR3 loop reads CASSLGGDAFTDTQYF. CDR3 coding DNA: TGTGCCAGCAGTTTAGGCGGGGACGCTTTCACAGATACGCAGTATTTT.

This clonotype occurred a few times. The rearrangement links TRBV10-3 to TRBJ2-1; D might be TRBD2 (7 bases). Germline lookup yields CDR1 ENHRY and CDR2 SYGVKD. V was cut by 8 bases and J by 6 bases, with 14 bases left in between. The CDR3 is made up of 13 amino acids. CDR3: CAIGGGPGNEQFF. The CDR3 DNA is TGTGCCATCGGGGGGGGCCCGGGCAATGAGCAGTTCTTC.

A few counts support this clonotype. This sequence joins TRBV6-2 or TRBV6-3 and TRBJ2-7; TRBD2 might be the D (5 bases). The CDR3 is 15 residues long. With 2 bases removed from V and 9 bases from J, the gap between germline ends came to 20 bases. The V gene's germline CDR1 is MNHEY and CDR2 SVGEGT. CDR3 sequence: CASSYQRSEVSGQYF. CDR3 DNA: TGTGCCAGCAGTTACCAGAGATCAGAGGTGAGCGGGCAGTACTTC.

The chain couples TRBV12-3 or TRBV12-4 to TRBJ2-7, with D maybe TRBD2 (6 bases). Judging by the DNA end, TRBJ2-5 fits better; the J call may be wrong. The CDR3 is 16 residues long. Here the CDR3 reads CASRNSWRGPTGTQYF. CDR3 coding DNA: TGTGCCAGCAGAAACTCCTGGCGGGGCCCCACCGGGACCCAGTACTTC.

The CDR3 region has the DNA TGCAGTGCTACCCCGGACAGCTACCAAGAGACCCAGTACTTC. It encodes CSATPDSYQETQYF. This rearrangement joins TRBV20-1 to TRBJ2-5; possibly TRBD1 for D (6 bases). CDR1 DFQATT and CDR2 SNEGSKA come from the germline V gene (reference sequence). V was shortened by 4 bases and J by 0 bases, with 12 bases between the two germline ends. The CDR3 has 14 residues.

This clonotype was detected only a few times. The rearrangement uses TRBV2 and TRBJ2-7; no definite D call. V lost 8 bases and J lost 3, with 14 bases in between. Germline CDR1 reads SNHLY; CDR2 reads FYNNEI. The CDR3 has 13 residues. Written as DNA, the CDR3 is TGTGCCAGCGGTCCCGTGGATAACTACGAGCAGTACTTC. Amino acid sequence: CASGPVDNYEQYF. The whole variable domain, remainder taken from reference TRBV2 and TRBJ2-7, is EPEVTQTPSHQVTQMGQEVILRCVPISNHLYFYWYRQILGQKVEFLVSFYNNEISEKSEIFDDQFSVERPDGSNFTLKIRSTKLEDSAMYFCASGPVDNYEQYFGPGTRLTVT.

V usage is TRBV24-1 and J usage is TRBJ1-2, with D maybe TRBD1 (5 bases). Germline CDR1 is KGHDR and CDR2 is SFDVKD. This CDR3 contains 14 residues. The germline V and J ends were trimmed by 3 bases and 8 bases, with 15 bases remaining between them. CDR3 sequence: CATSDPGTALGYTF. Written as DNA, the CDR3 is TGTGCCACCAGTGATCCCGGGACCGCTTTAGGCTACACCTTC.

The chain recombines TRBV5-1 with TRBJ2-3; D may be TRBD2 (6 bases). Germline lookup yields CDR1 SGHRS and CDR2 YFSETQ. V was cut by 5 bases and J by 6 bases, with 31 bases left in between. The CDR3 sequence is 19 residues long. The CDR3 protein is CASRFELGRRGPSRDTQYF. Written as DNA, the CDR3 is TGCGCCAGCAGGTTCGAGCTTGGCCGGAGGGGTCCCTCTCGGGATACGCAGTATTTT.

This rearrangement joins TRBV24-1 to TRBJ2-3, with 11 bases that match TRBD2. Germline V lookup: CDR1 KGHDR, CDR2 SFDVKD. The J segment lost 1 base and the V segment lost 2 bases, leaving 4 bases of the junction unmatched. The CDR3 is made up of 17 amino acids. The CDR3 sequence: CATSDSVAGGGTDTQYF. The CDR3 nucleotides are TGTGCCACCAGTGATTCCGTAGCGGGGGGGGGCACAGATACGCAGTATTTT.

In this sample, this clonotype turned up many times. The chain uses TRBV6-2 or TRBV6-3 and TRBJ2-1, with TRBD1 matching 7 bases. CDR1 and CDR2 (germline): MNHEY, SVGEGT. The CDR3 has 15 residues. V gave up 6 bases and J gave up 4 bases; unmatched junction bases: 9. Written as DNA, the CDR3 is TGTGCCAGCAGCCACCCGATACAGGGGTACAATGAGCAGTTCTTC. Residues: CASSHPIQGYNEQFF.

The J gene is TRBJ2-3, the V gene TRBV5-1; 8 bases match TRBD1. V lost 3 bases and J lost 7; bases outside the gene matches: 10. The CDR3 length is 15 residues. Germline V lookup: CDR1 SGHRS, CDR2 YFSETQ. The CDR3 DNA reads TGCGCCAGCAGCTCGAGCGCAGGGGGCTCGTATACGCAGTATTTT. This codes for CASSSSAGGSYTQYF. Combining the CDR3 with reference TRBV5-1 and TRBJ2-3 gives the whole variable domain KAGVTQTPRYLIKTRGQQVTLSCSPISGHRSVSWYQQTPGQGLQFLFEYFSETQRNKGNFPGRFSGRQFSNSRSEMNVSTLELGDSALYLCASSSSAGGSYTQYFGPGTRLTVL.

The J gene is TRBJ2-1, the V gene TRBV6-2 or TRBV6-3; no clear D. The J call is uncertain, as TRBJ2-7 better fits the DNA end. Germline CDR1 MNHEY, CDR2 SVGEGT. This CDR3 contains 16 residues. CDR3 in amino acids: CASSYSKVYSYNEQYF. CDR3 nucleotides: TGTGCCAGCAGTTATTCAAAAGTCTATTCCTACAATGAGCAGTACTTC.

The CDR3 nucleotides are TGTGCCAGCAGCGTAGCGGGCTGCCAAGAGACCCAGTACTTC. Its protein product is CASSVAGCQETQYF. The genes are TRBV9 and TRBJ2-5; D gene uncertain. V was cut by 0 bases and J by 1 base, with 7 bases left in between. CDR3 length: 14 amino acids. Germline lookup yields CDR1 SGDLS and CDR2 YYNGEE.

The V call is TRBV21-1, the J call TRBJ2-1; the DNA was not used to check the table's D call, TRBD1. TRBV21-1 is marked as a pseudogene. This CDR3 is 16 amino acids long. Written as DNA, the CDR3 is TGTGCCAGCAGCCTCATGGGACAGGGGAGGTTCGATGAGCAGTTCTTC. It specifies CASSLMGQGRFDEQFF.

This clonotype was counted a few times. The junction does not match germline at one end; this may be a read error. The chain recombines TRBV5-1 with TRBJ1-2; a possible D gene is TRBD1 (5 bases). Germline CDR1 is SGHRS and CDR2 is YFSETQ. The CDR3 spans 15 residues. For the CDR3, the DNA is TGTGCCAGCAGCCCGGAGGGGCCGCCTAACTATGGCTACACCTTC. Its translation: CASSPEGPPNYGYTF. The variable domain in full, completed from reference TRBV5-1 and TRBJ1-2, reads KAGVTQTPRYLIKTRGQQVTLSCSPISGHRSVSWYQQTPGQGLQFLFEYFSETQRNKGNFPGRFSGRQFSNSRSEMNVSTLELGDSALYLCASSPEGPPNYGYTFGSGTRLTVV.

V and J are TRBV7-3 and TRBJ2-3, with TRBD2 matching over 7 bases. The CDR3 runs to 15 residues. J gave up 4 bases and V 5 bases, and 9 bases lay outside the gene matches. Germline CDR1 is SGHTA and CDR2 is FQGTGA. As DNA, the CDR3 is TGTGCCAGCAGCCGTACCGGGGGGTATGCAGATACGCAGTATTTT. This encodes CASSRTGGYADTQYF.